The present TCR beta chain was sequenced within a study of T cell responses to AZD1222 COVID-19 vaccine. Study results and limitations: The peak T cell response came first, and repertoires were sampled only after it. In a largely white British group with more females than males, clonal diversity was possibly underestimated. Two AZD1222 administrations were followed by greater Spike-specific TCR breadth and depth. Baseline testing showed seropositivity in only a handful of AZD1222 recipients.

From germline, CDR1 is ENHRY and CDR2 SYGVKD. The CDR3 sequence is 14 residues long. V lost 5 bases to trimming and J lost 4 bases, with 12 bases between them. Data came from immunoSEQ multiplex PCR; TCRdb stores just in-frame clones and leaves some out. The data show about 85,000 clones, around 90% seen once. Turning to this clone: Its specificity is not known.

The sequence came from an adult in good health. The material sequenced was peripheral blood, taken on day 0 of AZD1222 vaccination. The genes are TRBV10-3 and TRBJ1-5; D is possibly TRBD1 (5 bases). Here the CDR3 reads CAISPSGHNQPQHF. The CDR3 DNA reads TGTGCCATCAGTCCGTCAGGGCATAATCAGCCCCAGCATTTT.